This T cell receptor beta chain was obtained from a study of T cell responses to AZD1222 COVID-19 vaccine. Points from the study as a whole: Repertoire collection took place solely once the T cell response had peaked. Among vaccine-associated CD4 TCRs, coverage spanned spike, with dominance at 160-218 and 743-854.

Remarks on this clone: The antigen remains undetermined.

Per the germline V gene, CDR1 is LGHNA and CDR2 is YSLEER. V was pared by 4 bases and J by 15 bases, with 10 bases of the junction left unmatched. The CDR3 is 15 residues long. Assay used: immunoSEQ multiplex PCR; TCRdb lists only in-frame clones, some missing. The sample holds some 140,000 clones, over 90% seen once. The clonotype comes from an adult in good health. V is TRBV4-3 and J is TRBJ2-1, with TRBD2 matching 15 bases. The sample was peripheral blood, taken on day 0 of AZD1222 vaccination. CDR3 loop: CASSPNRGLAGGLFF. The CDR3 DNA reads as TGCGCCAGCAGCCCGAACCGGGGACTAGCGGGAGGTCTGTTCTTC.